This T cell receptor beta chain stems from a study of OX40 agonist ivuxolimab in advanced cancers. The overall study: A mean age of approximately 60 years, range about 23 to 90, was recorded, and 82.7% were male. Prior therapy, whether anti-PD-1, anti-PD-L1 or anti-CTLA-4, was allowed, and about 39% had some.

Some clones are missing from TCRdb's copy, which holds only in-frame ones; the method was immunoSEQ multiplex PCR. The data show 60,000 to 75,000 clones, approximately 89% seen once. Looked up from germline, CDR1 is SQVTM and CDR2 is ANQGSEA. V was shortened by 2 bases and J by 12 bases, with 23 bases between the two germline ends. This CDR3 has 15 residues. This TCR was recovered from an adult with an advanced solid tumor such as melanoma, head and neck, liver or kidney cancer. The chain joins TRBV29-1 to TRBJ2-1, with D hard to call. The input for sequencing was CD4+ or CD8+ T cells sorted from blood, taken in a trial of the OX40 agonist ivuxolimab. The CDR3 DNA reads TGCAGCGTTGAAAGGCTACCCCAGTGGGCCGGAATGCAGTTCTTC. Its protein is CSVERLPQWAGMQFF.